These 15 T cell receptor beta chains originate from one sample sequenced in a study of T-cell memory formation after mild COVID-19. TCRdb recomputed calls from the 5' RACE reads with MiXCR, one row per CDR3 protein. In the table there are around 430,000 distinct CDR3 sequences, about a sixth of which are singletons. Sample: PBMCs or a T cell subset sorted from them (not recorded which). These TCRs come from a man younger than 30 who had mild COVID-19 (a few samples of this study predate the infection). Cell type and time point are not known.

The V and J genes are TRBV5-1 and TRBJ2-5; weak D call: TRBD1 (5 bases). The CDR3 totals 14 residues. Germline assignment: CDR1 SGHRS and CDR2 YFSETQ. Trimming took 5 bases from V and 3 from J, leaving 14 bases between them. This CDR3 is CASSVQGGKETQYF. Written as DNA, the CDR3 is TGCGCCAGCAGTGTCCAGGGCGGAAAAGAGACCCAGTACTTC.

J is TRBJ1-1 and V is TRBV7-2; D is undetermined. The V end was cut by 2 bases, the J end by 1 base, with 11 bases between. The CDR3 contains 15 residues. The germline V gene has CDR1 SGHTA and CDR2 FQGNSA. In nucleotides, the CDR3 is TGTGCCAGCAGCTTACAGTCGGCAGGGAACACTGAAGCTTTCTTT. Encoded protein: CASSLQSAGNTEAFF.

J is TRBJ2-5 and V is TRBV5-1; D might be TRBD2 (5 bases). Deletions cut 0 bases from V and 2 bases from J, with 8 bases between. The CDR3 is made up of 14 amino acids. Per the germline V gene, CDR1 is SGHRS and CDR2 is YFSETQ. CDR3: CASSLESGQETQYF. The CDR3 DNA reads TGCGCCAGCAGCTTGGAGTCGGGACAAGAGACCCAGTACTTC.

The rearrangement links TRBV5-1 to TRBJ1-6; possible D gene TRBD1, 6 bases. Germline V CDR1 and CDR2: SGHRS, YFSETQ. This CDR3 is 14 amino acids long. Trimming pared 2 bases from V and 7 bases from J, leaving 10 bases between. CDR3 region: CASSFGQMNSPLHF. The CDR3 DNA reads as TGCGCCAGCAGCTTCGGACAGATGAATTCACCCCTCCACTTT.

V and J are TRBV9 and TRBJ2-1, with D maybe TRBD2 (6 bases). CDR3 length equals 14 residues. V lost 4 bases, J lost 6 bases, and 14 bases lay in between. The germline gives CDR1 SGDLS, CDR2 YYNGEE. In DNA, the CDR3 is TGTGCCAGCAGCCTCGGGACTGCCCCCAATGAGCAGTTCTTC. The encoded protein is CASSLGTAPNEQFF.

The V and J genes are TRBV29-1 and TRBJ1-5, with D unresolved. Between the trimmed V and J ends, which lost 4 bases and 9 bases, there was a span of 16 bases. This CDR3 is 13 amino acids long. CDR1 SQVTM and CDR2 ANQGSEA come from the germline V gene. The CDR3 DNA sequence: TGCAGCGTTGGTGAGGGCCCGACCGGGCCCCAGCATTTT. Amino acids: CSVGEGPTGPQHF.

The chain recombines TRBV12-3 or TRBV12-4 with TRBJ2-1; D ambiguous. V lost 2 bases and J 5 bases, leaving 7 bases between the germline ends. The CDR3 loop spans 13 amino acids. CDR3 sequence: CASSLSRHNEQFF. In DNA, the CDR3 is TGTGCCAGCAGTTTATCCAGACACAATGAGCAGTTCTTC.

This clonotype was detected a few times. The junction does not match germline at one end; this may be a read error. J is TRBJ2-5 and V is TRBV7-7, with D possibly being TRBD2 (6 bases). This CDR3 is 13 amino acids long. CDR1 is SSHAT, CDR2 FNYEAQ, per germline (reference sequence). CDR3 loop: CASSSGGLETQYF. DNA of the CDR3: TGTGCTAGCAGCTCCGGAGGGTTGGAGACCCAGTACTTC. The entire variable domain, with the rest obtained from reference TRBV7-7 and TRBJ2-5, is as follows: GAGVSQSPRYKVTKRGQDVTLRCDPISSHATLYWYQQALGQGPEFLTYFNYEAQPDKSGLPSDRFSAERPEGSISTLTIQRTEQRDSAMYRCASSSGGLETQYFGPGTRLLVL.

The gene calls are TRBV5-1 and TRBJ1-1, with 7 bases identical to TRBD1. There are 15 residues in the CDR3. Losses at the gene ends were 0 bases for V and 4 bases for J; bases not matched to a gene: 6. Germline CDR1 reads SGHRS; CDR2 reads YFSETQ. For the CDR3, the DNA is TGCGCCAGCAGCTTGGAGGGGGCGCGGGGCACTGAAGCTTTCTTT. As protein: CASSLEGARGTEAFF.

The CDR3 here is CASSVELGAIITQYF. The CDR3 DNA sequence: TGTGCCAGCAGCGTAGAATTGGGGGCCATCATTACGCAGTATTTT. This chain joins TRBV9 and TRBJ2-3; a weak D match, TRBD1 (6 bases). V was cut by 0 bases and J by 8 bases, with 16 bases left in between. CDR3 length: 15 residues. Germline CDR1 SGDLS, CDR2 YYNGEE.

The V call is TRBV28, the J call TRBJ1-5; D gene unclear. The CDR3 runs to 13 residues. Germline CDR1 and CDR2: MDHEN and SYDVKM. V lost 4 bases and J lost 6, with 10 bases in between. The CDR3 sequence is CASSSAQAQPQHF. In nucleotides, the CDR3 is TGTGCCAGCAGTTCGGCTCAGGCTCAGCCCCAGCATTTT. Full variable domain (remainder filled in from reference TRBV28 and TRBJ1-5): DVKVTQSSRYLVKRTGEKVFLECVQDMDHENMFWYRQDPGLGLRLIYFSYDVKMKEKGDIPEGYSVSREKKERFSLILESASTNQTSMYLCASSSAQAQPQHFGDGTRLSIL.

There are many counts of this clonotype. J is TRBJ2-5 and V is TRBV29-1, with D unresolved. There are 11 residues in the CDR3. The V gene's germline CDR1 is SQVTM and CDR2 ANQGSEA. V lost 0 bases and J lost 5, with 4 bases in between. Here the CDR3 DNA reads TGCAGCGTTGAAGACGAGGAGACCCAGTACTTC. Amino acid sequence: CSVEDEETQYF.

This clonotype was seen a handful of times. V is TRBV5-1 and J is TRBJ1-2; TRBD1 is a possible D gene (5 bases). Trimming pared 0 bases from V and 4 bases from J, leaving 10 bases between. This CDR3 region has 14 residues. Germline CDR1 is SGHRS and CDR2 is YFSETQ. The CDR3 nucleotides read TGCGCCAGCAGCTTGGGGAACGGGGGCTATGGCTACACCTTC. It codes for CASSLGNGGYGYTF.

V is TRBV5-1 and J is TRBJ1-1, with D possibly TRBD1 on 5 matching bases. The CDR3 is made up of 17 amino acids. The ends were cut back, 0 bases at V and 7 bases at J, with 22 bases in the middle. CDR1 and CDR2 (germline): SGHRS, YFSETQ. This CDR3 reads CASSLGVGATLSDEAFF. The CDR3 nucleotides are TGCGCCAGCAGCTTGGGAGTTGGGGCGACCTTGTCCGATGAAGCTTTCTTT.

J is TRBJ2-7 and V is TRBV6-5; tentative D call: TRBD2 (6 bases). The CDR3 has 15 residues. The V and J ends lost 6 bases and 2 bases respectively, with 17 bases between them. Germline V gives CDR1 MNHEY, CDR2 SVGAGI. CDR3 nucleotides: TGTGCCAGCAGGACTTCCGGGACTTCCCCCTACGAGCAGTACTTC. Its protein product is CASRTSGTSPYEQYF.